This passage covers 9 T cell receptor beta chains from one sample sequenced in a study of identical twins. TCRdb redid the calling of the 5' RACE reads with MiXCR, one entry per CDR3 protein. Of about 720,000 distinct CDR3 sequences in the sample, 15% to 20% were seen once. This sample was shared with a second study, whose subject was T cells expressing NK-cell markers.

The sequenced material came from PBMCs. These receptors were collected from a woman under 30 in good health.

The J gene is TRBJ2-5, the V gene TRBV6-5, with D perhaps being TRBD1 or TRBD2 (5 bases each). The V gene's germline CDR1 is MNHEY and CDR2 SVGAGI. This CDR3 has 15 residues. With 3 bases removed from V and 1 base from J, the gap between germline ends came to 12 bases. CDR3 region: CASSYFRGLQETQYF. The CDR3 coding sequence is TGTGCCAGCAGTTATTTCCGGGGCCTCCAAGAGACCCAGTACTTC.

This clonotype was found a few times. This chain uses TRBV20-1 with TRBJ2-5; D is unresolved. Trimming left V 3 bases short and J 5 bases short, with 10 bases between. Germline V gives CDR1 DFQATT, CDR2 SNEGSKA (reference sequence). The CDR3 length is 12 residues. In nucleotides, the CDR3 is TGCAGTGCTAGGCTTTCCTCGGAGACCCAGTACTTC. It codes for CSARLSSETQYF.

This clonotype was seen at least ten times. This chain links TRBV12-3 or TRBV12-4 with TRBJ1-1; D is unclear. CDR3 length: 15 amino acids. The V gene lost 6 bases and the J gene lost 1 base, with 15 bases spanning the gap. CDR3 DNA sequence: TGTGCCAGCAGACCCCTACAAGGTGGGAACACTGAAGCTTTCTTT. The encoded protein is CASRPLQGGNTEAFF.

This clonotype was observed a few times. The rearrangement uses TRBV12-3 or TRBV12-4 and TRBJ1-1, with D possibly being TRBD1 (6 bases). V was trimmed by 5 bases and J by 11 bases, leaving 21 bases between them. CDR3 length: 14 residues. The CDR3 spells CASSPDRIRGLAFF. The CDR3 DNA sequence: TGTGCCAGCAGTCCCGACAGGATTCGGGGGTTGGCTTTCTTT.

The gene calls are TRBV25-1 and TRBJ1-1; 7 positions match TRBD1. CDR3 length equals 15 residues. Trimming at V came to 5 bases and at J to 0 bases, leaving 6 bases not matched to a gene. Germline CDR1 reads MGHDK; CDR2 reads SYGVNS. The CDR3 region has the DNA TGTGCCAGCAGTTATTCGGGACAGCTGAACACTGAAGCTTTCTTT. Its protein product is CASSYSGQLNTEAFF.

The chain is built from TRBV20-1 and TRBJ1-5; 11 bases map to TRBD1. Per germline, CDR1 DFQATT and CDR2 SNEGSKA (reference sequence). V gave up 0 bases and J gave up 8 bases; unmatched junction bases: 3. CDR3 length: 14 amino acids. The CDR3, as DNA: TGCAGTGCTAGAGATTGGACAGGGGGCAAGCCCCAGCATTTT. Translation: CSARDWTGGKPQHF.

This chain joins TRBV5-1 and TRBJ1-2, with D unclear. V shed 3 bases and J shed 2 bases, with 8 bases lying between them. Germline V lookup: CDR1 SGHRS, CDR2 YFSETQ. The CDR3 consists of 13 residues. The CDR3: CASSSNANYGYTF. CDR3 DNA sequence: TGCGCCAGCAGCTCAAACGCCAACTATGGCTACACCTTC. The entire variable domain, with the rest obtained from reference TRBV5-1 and TRBJ1-2, is as follows: KAGVTQTPRYLIKTRGQQVTLSCSPISGHRSVSWYQQTPGQGLQFLFEYFSETQRNKGNFPGRFSGRQFSNSRSEMNVSTLELGDSALYLCASSSNANYGYTFGSGTRLTVV.

V usage is TRBV29-1 and J usage is TRBJ2-3, with 9 positions matching TRBD1. With 7 bases clipped from V and 6 bases from J, the junction kept 8 bases outside the gene matches. Germline V gene lookup returns CDR1 SQVTM and CDR2 ANQGSEA. The CDR3 extends over 13 amino acids. CDR3 in amino acids: CSACRDRADTQYF. CDR3 sequence (DNA): TGCAGCGCTTGCCGGGACAGGGCTGATACGCAGTATTTT.

This clonotype was seen repeatedly, ten times or more. CDR3 nucleotides: TGTGCCAGCAGTGGCTGGGACAGGAACTATGGCTACACCTTC. Protein: CASSGWDRNYGYTF. The chain joins TRBV12-3 or TRBV12-4 to TRBJ1-2; TRBD1 matches at 8 bases. V lost 5 bases and J lost 2; bases outside the gene matches: 4. The CDR3 sequence is 14 residues long.